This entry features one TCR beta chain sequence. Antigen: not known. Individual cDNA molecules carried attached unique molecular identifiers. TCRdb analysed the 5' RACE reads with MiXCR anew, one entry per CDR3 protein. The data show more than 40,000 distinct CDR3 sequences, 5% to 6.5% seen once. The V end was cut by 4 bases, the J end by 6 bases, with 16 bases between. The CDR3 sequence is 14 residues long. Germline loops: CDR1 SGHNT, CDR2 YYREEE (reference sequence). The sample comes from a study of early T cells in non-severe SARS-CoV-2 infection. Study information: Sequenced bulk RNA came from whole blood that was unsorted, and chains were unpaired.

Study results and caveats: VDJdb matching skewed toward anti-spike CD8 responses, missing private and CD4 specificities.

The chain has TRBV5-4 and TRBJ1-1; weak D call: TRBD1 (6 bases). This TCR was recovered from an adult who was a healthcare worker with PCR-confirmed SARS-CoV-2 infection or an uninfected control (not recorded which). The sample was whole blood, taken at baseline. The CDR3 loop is CASSAWGQLAEAFF. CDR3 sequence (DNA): TGTGCCAGCAGCGCCTGGGGGCAGTTGGCTGAAGCTTTCTTT.